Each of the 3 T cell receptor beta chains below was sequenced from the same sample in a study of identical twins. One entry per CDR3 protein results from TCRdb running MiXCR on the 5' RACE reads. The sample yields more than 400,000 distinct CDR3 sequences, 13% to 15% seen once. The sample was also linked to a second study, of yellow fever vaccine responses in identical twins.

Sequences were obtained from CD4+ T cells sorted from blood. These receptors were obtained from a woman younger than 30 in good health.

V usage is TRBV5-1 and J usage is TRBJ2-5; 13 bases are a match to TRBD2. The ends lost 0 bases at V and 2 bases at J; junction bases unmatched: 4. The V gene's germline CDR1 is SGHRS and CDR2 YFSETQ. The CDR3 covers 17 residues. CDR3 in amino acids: CASSLALGLAGQETQYF. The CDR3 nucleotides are TGCGCCAGCAGCTTGGCCCTGGGACTAGCGGGACAAGAGACCCAGTACTTC.

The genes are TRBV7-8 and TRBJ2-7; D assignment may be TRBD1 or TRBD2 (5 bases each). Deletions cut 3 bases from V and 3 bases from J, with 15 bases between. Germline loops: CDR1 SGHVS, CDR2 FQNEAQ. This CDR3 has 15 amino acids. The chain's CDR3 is CASSLGDPRIYEQYF. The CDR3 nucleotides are TGTGCCAGCAGCTTGGGGGACCCGAGGATCTACGAGCAGTACTTC.

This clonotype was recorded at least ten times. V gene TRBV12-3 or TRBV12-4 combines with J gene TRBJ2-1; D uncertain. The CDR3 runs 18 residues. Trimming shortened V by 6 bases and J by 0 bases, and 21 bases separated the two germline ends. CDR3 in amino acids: CASRINLLGVSSYNEQFF. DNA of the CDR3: TGTGCCAGCAGAATAAACCTCCTAGGTGTAAGCTCCTACAATGAGCAGTTCTTC.